The present T cell receptor (beta chain) was sequenced within a study of cytomegalovirus exposure and HLA in healthy donors (dated by TCRdb to 2016 to 2017). General notes on the study: In an earlier analysis of approximately 500 of the donors, less than 350 Gb of sequence data and 90 million to 120 million unique TCR beta sequences from 150 million to 200 million T cells were reported. All discovery cohort repertoires had been generated using a single sequencing platform. On average, about 200,000 unique TCR beta nucleotide sequences were sequenced per donor among several hundred genotyped donors of the cohort, with roughly 18% of those sequences being non-productive. The number of donors typed differed by locus, with about 629-630 for A, B, C, DRB1 and DQB1, roughly 550 for DQA1, 606 for DPA1, and around 430 for DPB1. An earlier analysis of around 580 of the donors used high-throughput TCR beta sequencing to judge whether each TCR beta V gene segment behaved as functional or pseudogenic. Five DR-DQ haplotypes were handled as single units for association and clustering because linkage in the cohort was strong. Both class I and class II loci were covered by HLA typing, at four-digit resolution. A later genetic analysis took genome-wide SNP genotypes for about 55% of the 666 donors and used that subset as a discovery cohort. The study profiled the T cell repertoires of 550 to 700 subjects by immunosequencing and related them to cytomegalovirus serostatus. The study was designed to test whether signatures of past pathogen exposure could be identified by cataloging public T cell receptors. Donor age, sex, ethnicity and CMV serostatus were compiled alongside the repertoire data. To predict cytomegalovirus infection status, the study brought together high-throughput TCR immunosequencing, statistical association of individual TCRs with disease status, and machine learning. Of the roughly 400 genotyped donors, over 80% were placed in the genetic ancestry cluster associated with self-reported Caucasian donors. Along with the approximately 600-subject first cohort, a separate validation cohort of over a hundred different subjects was used. Rather than drawing on any new phenotypic data, the later analysis identified candidate immune exposures from TCR beta sequences and the way those sequences occurred across donors. An early release that covered some 630 HLA-typed donors contained about 300 gigabases of sequencing data and roughly 84 million unique TCR sequences. A later analysis re-examined previously published TCR beta repertoires from around 670 donors and added high-resolution HLA genotyping to investigate patterns of TCR occurrence.

Paper-wide results and their limitations: A further reported finding was that TCR beta sequences accurately predicted the HLA-A and HLA-B alleles for most subjects in the first cohort. A cluster of highly shared sequence variants was judged likely to represent a technical artifact of the sequencing pipeline. The classifier was reported to diagnose cytomegalovirus status with high specificity and sensitivity in both the original cohort and the validation cohort. A later analysis reported that several top co-occurrence clusters appeared linked to parvovirus B19, influenza, CMV and Epstein-Barr virus. In the study, approximately 150 TCR beta chains were listed as associated with cytomegalovirus. About 15 rarely observed V segments, including chromosome 9 orphons, were excluded from the earlier analysis of about 600 of the donors because counts were too low. The only immune exposure information available for the cohort was CMV serostatus. Roughly uniform sequencing depth across donors was assumed in presence/absence analyses, although this assumption may not hold. In a later analysis, HLA-associated TCR beta chains were found to be more clonally expanded and to have lower generation probabilities than equally common non-associated chains. Because HLA typing was unavailable for some donors at each locus, only the typed subset was used in association tests. Correlated functional status among segregating V segments might be attributable to linkage disequilibrium, but an unknown experimental factor could not be ruled out. While some public TCRs were present in many individuals, most TCR sequences turned up only very rarely across donors. The cohort was sequenced for TCR beta chains only, and without alpha or paired-chain data the features that could be detected were limited. An association between a missense DCLRE1C variant and V-gene and J-gene trimming of TCR beta chains was found in a later genetic analysis and replicated in an independent cohort. Broadly in line with IMGT annotations, most TCR beta V segments showed up in productive rearrangements about 87% or about 30% of the time in an earlier analysis of approximately 640 of the donors. In a later analysis, the rate of TCR association differed among HLA loci, with DRB1 alleles having the most associated TCRs and HLA-C alleles having the fewest. Most CMV-associated TCR beta chains appeared to be HLA-restricted in a later analysis, and the HLA associations seemed to be driven largely by CMV exposure. In vitro tests confirmed that three of the cytomegalovirus-associated TCR beta chains recognize cytomegalovirus antigens. Because the 87-base-pair reads could not distinguish some IMGT-functional V segments, including TRBV6-2 and TRBV6-3, those segments were excluded. Specific HLA alleles were associated with roughly 17,000 TCR beta sequences at a false discovery rate of 0.05 in a later analysis. According to a later genetic analysis, donors in an Asian-associated ancestry cluster had fewer N-insertions in productive TCRs than the approximately 630-donor mean. Assigning TCR associations to individual alleles was difficult when HLA alleles, especially DR and DQ, strongly co-occurred. The authors suggested that the approach could potentially be generalized to other disease states and immunological phenotypes.

Reading from cysteine to phenylalanine, the CDR3 counts 13 amino acids. The DNA shown is the 39-base CDR3, in frame from base 1. As encoded in the germline V gene, CDR1 is SGHDT while CDR2 is YYEEEE. The germline V and J ends show losses of 3 bases and 3 bases respectively, and no gene match explains 0 bases of the junction. The method was the immunoSEQ multiplex PCR assay. The multiplex PCR relied on a mix of 60 forward primers for TCR Vbeta segments and 13 reverse primers for TCR Jbeta segments. The CDR3 region of rearranged TCR beta genes was amplified from genomic DNA with a multiplex PCR assay. On the Illumina HiSeq System, the amplified TCR beta libraries were sequenced as 87-base-pair reads. For the original study's pipeline: Across the 670 or so repertoires, a later analysis counted 80 million or so unique TCR beta chains, roughly 11 million of which were shared by at least two donors. To remove PCR and sequencing errors, raw reads were error-corrected and collapsed into unique sequences using a nearest-neighbor algorithm that merged closely related sequences. To assign V, D and J gene segments, CDR3 sequences were aligned to IMGT reference sequences. Each retained sequence needed at least a six-nucleotide match to both a V gene segment and a J gene segment. A rearrangement counted as productive if the CDR3 had no stop codons and remained in frame with V and J, and every other rearrangement counted as non-productive. CDR3 was defined according to IMGT convention as the region running from the second conserved V-encoded cysteine to the conserved J-encoded phenylalanine. The earlier analysis of about 610 of the donors excluded sequences that lacked an unambiguous match to a single V gene segment. An earlier analysis of about 590 of the donors classified V segments as functional when productive rearrangements were above 56.7% and as segregating when the standard deviation between donors was above 5%. To diagnose cytomegalovirus status from the catalog of TCR beta chain sequences, a statistical classification framework was built. In a later analysis, V and J genes were assigned by comparing TCR nucleotide sequences against IMGT/GENE-DB human TR gene sequences. In a later analysis, CDR3 sequences and most-parsimonious VDJ recombination scenarios were assigned using the TCRdist pipeline. In a later analysis, each TCR beta chain was defined by its CDR3 amino acid sequence together with its V-gene family, and reads lacking a unique V-gene family were excluded. To address suspected cross-contamination and a sequencing artifact, a later analysis removed under 600 highly shared, low-generation-probability nucleotide sequences. A later analysis calculated a clonal expansion index for each public chain from normalized within-repertoire ranks of inferred template counts. Generation probabilities in a later analysis came from a VDJ recombination model fitted to out-of-frame rearrangements, and those results were checked against IGoR. In a later analysis, hypergeometric tests were used to score TCR-TCR, TCR-HLA and TCR-CMV co-occurrence, with a repertoire-size bias correction applied to TCR pairs. A later analysis estimated false discovery rates by permuting HLA or CMV assignments 20 times. In a later analysis, co-occurring TCRs were grouped using DBSCAN, and TCRdist sequence similarity was added for clustering within HLA-allele-positive subsets. For co-occurrence clustering, repertoires with fewer than 30,000 or more than 120,000 public chains were excluded, along with 4 to 6 repertoires with anomalous nucleotide sharing. In TCRdb, the immuneACCESS table is reduced to in-frame sequences with V and J assigned. These tables do not hold every clone; where another copy was compared, an unresolved V gene accounts for under half, and the others remain unexplained. For V, J and clone size, that table is used; D and trimming come from the DNA. This sample holds around 210,000 clones; roughly 85% were observed only once. The top ten clonotypes cover around 0.23% of the sample.

This clone has just a few counts. Its specific antigen is unknown. One base away there is no much larger clone; base qualities are not given. In total, roughly 710 healthy bone marrow donors made up the cohort. All cohort members were sampled while nominally healthy, although unrecorded immune exposures were likely present. The donor tested CMV seronegative and was one of the 352 seronegative cohort members. A peripheral blood sample was provided by each donor, and peripheral blood mononuclear cells were used for TCR beta sequencing. Genomic DNA extraction from the blood cell samples was performed with the Qiagen DNeasy Blood Extraction Kit.

The clonotype was recovered from a girl aged 2-10 years in good health and CMV-seronegative. What was sequenced was PBMCs. The chain couples TRBV5-6 to TRBJ1-2; TRBD1 matches 9 bases in the middle. The DNA sequence follows: TGTGCCAGCAGCTGGGACAGGGACTATGGCTACACCTTC. Translated, this is CASSWDRDYGYTF.